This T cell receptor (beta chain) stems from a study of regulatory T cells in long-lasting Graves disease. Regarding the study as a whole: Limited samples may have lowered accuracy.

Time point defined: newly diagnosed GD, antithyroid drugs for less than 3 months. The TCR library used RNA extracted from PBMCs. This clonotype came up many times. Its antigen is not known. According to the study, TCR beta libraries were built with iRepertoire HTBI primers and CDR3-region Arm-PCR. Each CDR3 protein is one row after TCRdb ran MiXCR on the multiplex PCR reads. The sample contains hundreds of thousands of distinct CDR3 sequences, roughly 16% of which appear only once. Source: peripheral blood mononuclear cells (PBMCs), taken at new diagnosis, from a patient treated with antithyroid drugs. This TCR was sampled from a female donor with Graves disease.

Here the CDR3 reads CASSLGSSGRSYNEQFF. Here the CDR3 DNA reads TGTGCCAGCAGTTTAGGTTCTAGCGGGAGATCCTACAATGAGCAGTTCTTC. The chain recombines TRBV12-3 or TRBV12-4 with TRBJ2-1; 10 bases fit TRBD2. This CDR3 spans 17 amino acids. V was pared by 1 base and J by 1 base, with 4 bases of the junction left unmatched.